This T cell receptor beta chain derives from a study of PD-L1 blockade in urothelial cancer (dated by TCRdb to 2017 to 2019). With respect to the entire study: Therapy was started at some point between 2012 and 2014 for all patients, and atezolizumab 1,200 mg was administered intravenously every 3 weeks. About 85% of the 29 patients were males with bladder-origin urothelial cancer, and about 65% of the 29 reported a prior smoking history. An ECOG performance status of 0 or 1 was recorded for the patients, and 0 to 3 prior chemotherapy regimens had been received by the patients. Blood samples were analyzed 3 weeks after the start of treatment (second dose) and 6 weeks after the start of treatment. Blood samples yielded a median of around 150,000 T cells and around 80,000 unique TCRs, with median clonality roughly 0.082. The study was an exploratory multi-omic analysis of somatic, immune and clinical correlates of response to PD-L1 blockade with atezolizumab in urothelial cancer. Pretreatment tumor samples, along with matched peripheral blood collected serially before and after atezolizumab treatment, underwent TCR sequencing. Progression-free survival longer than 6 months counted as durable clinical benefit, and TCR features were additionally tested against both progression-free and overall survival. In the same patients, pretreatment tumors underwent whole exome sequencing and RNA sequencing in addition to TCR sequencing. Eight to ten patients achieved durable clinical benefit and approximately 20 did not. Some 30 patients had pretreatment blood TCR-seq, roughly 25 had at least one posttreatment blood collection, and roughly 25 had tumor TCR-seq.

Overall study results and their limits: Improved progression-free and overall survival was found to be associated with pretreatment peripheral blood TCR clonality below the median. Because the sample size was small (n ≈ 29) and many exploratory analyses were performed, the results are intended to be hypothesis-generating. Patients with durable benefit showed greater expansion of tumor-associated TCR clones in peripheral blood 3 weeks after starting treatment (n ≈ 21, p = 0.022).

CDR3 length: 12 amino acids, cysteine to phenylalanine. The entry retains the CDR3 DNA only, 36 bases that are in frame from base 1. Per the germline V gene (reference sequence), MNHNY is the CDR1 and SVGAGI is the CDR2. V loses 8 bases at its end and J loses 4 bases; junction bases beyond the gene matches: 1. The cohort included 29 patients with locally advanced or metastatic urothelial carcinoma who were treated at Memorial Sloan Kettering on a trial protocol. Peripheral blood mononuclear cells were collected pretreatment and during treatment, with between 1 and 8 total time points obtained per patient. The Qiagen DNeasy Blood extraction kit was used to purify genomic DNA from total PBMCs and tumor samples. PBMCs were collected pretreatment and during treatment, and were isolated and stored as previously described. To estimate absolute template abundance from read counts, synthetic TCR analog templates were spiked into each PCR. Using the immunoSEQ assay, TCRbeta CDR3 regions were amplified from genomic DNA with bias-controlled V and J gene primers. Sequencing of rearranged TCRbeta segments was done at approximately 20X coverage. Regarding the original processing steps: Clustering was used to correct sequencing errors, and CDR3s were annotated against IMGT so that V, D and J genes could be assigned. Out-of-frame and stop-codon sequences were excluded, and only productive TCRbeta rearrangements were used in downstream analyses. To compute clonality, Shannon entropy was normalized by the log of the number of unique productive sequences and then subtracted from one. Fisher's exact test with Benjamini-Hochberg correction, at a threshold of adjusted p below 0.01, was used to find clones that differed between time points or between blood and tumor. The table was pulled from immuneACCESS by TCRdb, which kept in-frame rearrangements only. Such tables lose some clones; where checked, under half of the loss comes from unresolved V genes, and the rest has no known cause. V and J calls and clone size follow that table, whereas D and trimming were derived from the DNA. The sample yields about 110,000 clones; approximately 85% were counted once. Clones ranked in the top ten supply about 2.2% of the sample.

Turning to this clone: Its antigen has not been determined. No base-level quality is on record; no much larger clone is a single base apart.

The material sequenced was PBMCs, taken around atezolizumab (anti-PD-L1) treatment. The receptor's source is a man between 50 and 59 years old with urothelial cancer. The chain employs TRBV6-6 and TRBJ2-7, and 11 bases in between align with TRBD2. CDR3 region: CASSSGRYEQYF. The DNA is TGTGCCAGCTCTAGCGGGAGGTACGAGCAGTACTTC.